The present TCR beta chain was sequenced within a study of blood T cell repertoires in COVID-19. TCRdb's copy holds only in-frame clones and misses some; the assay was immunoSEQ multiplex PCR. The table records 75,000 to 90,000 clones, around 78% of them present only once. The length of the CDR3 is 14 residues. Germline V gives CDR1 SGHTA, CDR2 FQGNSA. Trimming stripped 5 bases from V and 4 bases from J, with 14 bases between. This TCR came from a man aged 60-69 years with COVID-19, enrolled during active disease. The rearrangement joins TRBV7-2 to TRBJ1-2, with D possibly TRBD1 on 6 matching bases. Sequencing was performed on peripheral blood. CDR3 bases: TGTGCCAGCAGCCCCACGGGGGGCGCCTATGGCTACACCTTC. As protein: CASSPTGGAYGYTF.